The clone carrying this T cell receptor (beta chain) has a handful of counts. Antigen: not known. Regarding time point: persistent/refractory GD, antithyroid drugs over 5 years with positive TRAb. Scientists built the TCR library using RNA that was extracted from PBMCs. This entry belongs to a study of regulatory T cells in long-lasting Graves disease. Study-wide background: In persistent Graves' disease, antithyroid drugs had been taken for over 5 years and TSH receptor antibodies stayed positive. Study-wide findings and caveats: Comparison showed that persistent patients shared more public clonotypes (about 3,000) than new patients (approximately 930). Favoring TRBV28, TRBJ1-2 and TRBJ2-5 was a feature seen in persistent disease. Researchers reported studying only peripheral blood, not thyroid tissue.

Arm-PCR of CDR3 regions with iRepertoire HTBI primers generated TCR beta libraries. TCRdb re-analysed the multiplex PCR reads in MiXCR, keeping a single row per CDR3 protein. The sample shows 400,000 or so distinct CDR3 sequences, about a quarter of them seen only once. The CDR3 spans 18 residues. Germline V gene sequence: CDR1 SGHTA, CDR2 FQGNSA. Trimming pared 1 base from V and 7 bases from J, leaving 25 bases between. The sequenced sample was peripheral blood mononuclear cells (PBMCs), obtained when the disease was refractory, from a patient treated with antithyroid drugs. The gene calls are TRBV7-2 and TRBJ2-5; D is uncertain. The receptor's source is a female donor with Graves disease. The CDR3 is CASSLVGTPKMVSGTQYF. The CDR3 DNA sequence: TGTGCCAGCAGCTTAGTGGGAACGCCTAAAATGGTTTCTGGGACCCAGTACTTC.